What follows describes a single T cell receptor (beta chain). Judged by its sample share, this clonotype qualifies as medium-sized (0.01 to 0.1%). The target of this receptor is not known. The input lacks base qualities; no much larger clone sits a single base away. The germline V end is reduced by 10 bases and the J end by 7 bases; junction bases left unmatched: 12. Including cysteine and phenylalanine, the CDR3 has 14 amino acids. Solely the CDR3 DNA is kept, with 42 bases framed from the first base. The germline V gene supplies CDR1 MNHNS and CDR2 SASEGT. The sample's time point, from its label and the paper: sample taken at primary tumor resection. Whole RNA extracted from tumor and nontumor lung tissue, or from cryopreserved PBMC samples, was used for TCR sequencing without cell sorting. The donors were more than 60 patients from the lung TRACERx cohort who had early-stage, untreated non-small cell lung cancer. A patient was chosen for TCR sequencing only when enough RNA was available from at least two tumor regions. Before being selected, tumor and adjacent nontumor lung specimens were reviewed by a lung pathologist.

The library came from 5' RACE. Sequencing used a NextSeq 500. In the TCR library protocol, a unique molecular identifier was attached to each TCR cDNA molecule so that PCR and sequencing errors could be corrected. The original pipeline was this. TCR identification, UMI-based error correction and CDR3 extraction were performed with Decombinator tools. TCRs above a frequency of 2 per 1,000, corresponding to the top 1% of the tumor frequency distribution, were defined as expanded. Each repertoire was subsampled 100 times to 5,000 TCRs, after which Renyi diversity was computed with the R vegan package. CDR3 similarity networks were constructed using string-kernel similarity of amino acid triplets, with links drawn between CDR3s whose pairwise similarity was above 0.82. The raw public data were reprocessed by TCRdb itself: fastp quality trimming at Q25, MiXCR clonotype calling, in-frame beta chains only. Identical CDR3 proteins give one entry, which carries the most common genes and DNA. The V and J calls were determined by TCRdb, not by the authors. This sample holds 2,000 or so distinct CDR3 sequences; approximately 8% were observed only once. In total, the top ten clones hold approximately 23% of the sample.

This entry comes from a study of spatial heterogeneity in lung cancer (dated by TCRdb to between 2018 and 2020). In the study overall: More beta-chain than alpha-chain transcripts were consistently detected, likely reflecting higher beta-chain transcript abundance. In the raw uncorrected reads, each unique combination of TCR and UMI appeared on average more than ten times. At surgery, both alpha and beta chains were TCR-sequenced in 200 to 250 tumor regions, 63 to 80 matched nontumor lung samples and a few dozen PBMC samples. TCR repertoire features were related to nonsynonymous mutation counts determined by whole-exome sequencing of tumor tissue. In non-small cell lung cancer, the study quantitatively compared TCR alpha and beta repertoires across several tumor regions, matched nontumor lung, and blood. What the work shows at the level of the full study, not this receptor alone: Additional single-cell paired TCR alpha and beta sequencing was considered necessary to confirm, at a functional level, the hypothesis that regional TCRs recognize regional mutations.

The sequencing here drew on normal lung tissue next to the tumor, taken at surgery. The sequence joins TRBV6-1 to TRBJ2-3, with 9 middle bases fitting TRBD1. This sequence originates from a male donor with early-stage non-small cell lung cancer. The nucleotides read TGTGCCACAAAGGTGGGACAGGGCTCCCATACGCAGTATTTT. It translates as CATKVGQGSHTQYF.